Below are 15 T cell receptor beta chains sequenced from a single sample in a study of response to subunit inactivated influenza vaccine. TCRdb fed the RT-PCR reads into MiXCR, producing one record per CDR3 protein. The sample carries roughly 500,000 distinct CDR3 sequences, around 21% recorded once. This sample also belongs to another study, concerning T cells expressing NK-cell markers. That study adds: As the method of synthesis, 5'RACE template switching with UMIs yielded TCR beta cDNA.

The sample in question was CD4+ T cells sorted from PBMCs, obtained roughly 12 days after vaccination. Receptors were obtained from a man aged 45-65 years who received an inactivated influenza vaccine.

This clonotype was counted only a few times. This rearrangement joins TRBV3-1 to TRBJ1-6; D not certain. V gave up 1 base and J gave up 9 bases, with 19 bases separating them. The CDR3 is 17 residues long. Germline V lookup: CDR1 LGHDT, CDR2 YNNKEL (reference sequence). The CDR3 spells CASSQGVGRASGSPLHF. DNA for the CDR3: TGTGCCAGCAGCCAAGGTGTAGGGAGGGCCTCAGGTTCACCCCTCCACTTT.

As for this clonotype: A much larger clone sits a single nucleotide away, making a read error possible. The chain links TRBV7-7 to TRBJ2-1; 7 nucleotides align to TRBD1. The germline V gene encodes CDR1 SSHAT and CDR2 FNYEAQ (reference sequence). V lost 5 bases to trimming and J lost 0 bases; unmatched junction nucleotides: 4. This CDR3 spans 15 amino acids. CDR3: CASSPGQISYNEQFF. The CDR3 region has the DNA TGTGCCAGCAGCCCGGGACAGATCTCCTACAATGAGCAGTTCTTC.

The rearrangement uses TRBV12-2 and TRBJ2-2; the table gives TRBD1 as D, unverified against the DNA. TRBV12-2 is flagged as a pseudogene. This CDR3 region has 15 residues. CDR3 coding DNA: TGTGCAAGTCGCTTACTCGACAGGAGGGAAGGGGAGCTGTTTTTT. Translated: CASRLLDRREGELFF.

This clonotype has just a few counts. The V call is TRBV29-1, the J call TRBJ2-3, with 9 bases that match TRBD2. The germline V gene encodes CDR1 SQVTM and CDR2 ANQGSEA. The V gene end was trimmed by 4 bases and the J gene end by 3 bases; junction bases not matched to a gene: 5. The CDR3 has 14 amino acids. The CDR3 nucleotides read TGCAGCGTTGGCGGGACTAGCCATACAGATACGCAGTATTTT. Translating gives CSVGGTSHTDTQYF.

The table lists this clonotype with a few counts. The chain uses TRBV6-2 or TRBV6-3 and TRBJ2-5, with 7 bases that match TRBD1. V dropped 2 bases and J dropped 5; count of bases not matched to a gene: 2. Germline CDR1 reads MNHEY; CDR2 reads SVGEGT. The CDR3 extends over 13 amino acids. The CDR3 DNA reads as TGTGCCAGCAGTTACGGCAGGGGGGAGACCCAGTACTTC. Translating gives CASSYGRGETQYF.

In its sample, this clonotype was seen once. One junction end does not reproduce the germline sequence, and a read error may be involved. The chain combines TRBV30 with TRBJ2-7, with 10 bases aligning to TRBD1. This CDR3 contains 12 residues. Germline lookup yields CDR1 GTSNPN and CDR2 SVGIG (reference sequence). The CDR3 DNA reads TGTGCCTGGATTCCGGAAGTTGGGACAGGGGTCTTC. Amino acid sequence: CAWIPEVGTGVF.

This clonotype was counted at least ten times. This sequence joins TRBV12-3 or TRBV12-4 and TRBJ2-2; no definite D call. The V gene lost 3 bases and the J gene lost 6 bases, with 11 bases spanning the gap. This CDR3 is built from 14 residues. The DNA of the CDR3 is TGTGCCAGCAGTTTGGCCCTATCAGCCGGGGAGCTGTTTTTT. Encoded protein: CASSLALSAGELFF.

In this sample, this clonotype turned up a few times. The chain uses TRBV12-3 or TRBV12-4 and TRBJ2-7; 14 bases align to TRBD2. With 4 bases clipped from V and 2 bases from J, the junction kept 16 bases outside the gene matches. The CDR3 consists of 20 residues. CDR3 residues: CASSYGPGLAGALPPYEQYF. The CDR3 DNA sequence: TGTGCCAGCAGTTACGGCCCGGGACTAGCGGGGGCCCTACCCCCCTACGAGCAGTACTTC.

The sample holds a few counts of this clonotype. The J gene is TRBJ2-1, the V gene TRBV7-2, with 9 bases aligning to TRBD2. The CDR3 runs to 12 residues. Germline-derived CDR1 and CDR2 are SGHTA and FQGNSA. V shed 5 bases, J shed 10 bases, and the junction held 3 bases outside the gene matches. The CDR3, as DNA: TGTGCCAGCAGCCCCAGCGGGGGGGAGCAGTTCTTC. Encoded protein: CASSPSGGEQFF.

This clonotype was counted a few times. The chain combines TRBV3-1 with TRBJ1-2, with a possible D match to TRBD1 (5 bases). Germline V lookup: CDR1 LGHDT, CDR2 YNNKEL (reference sequence). V dropped 1 base and J dropped 8 bases, with 5 bases sitting between them. CDR3 size: 11 residues. In DNA, the CDR3 is TGTGCCAGCAGCCAAGGGGACGGCTACACCTTC. Translating gives CASSQGDGYTF. The full variable domain, its missing parts supplied by reference TRBV3-1 and TRBJ1-2, is DTAVSQTPKYLVTQMGNDKSIKCEQNLGHDTMYWYKQDSKKFLKIMFSYNNKELIINETVPNRFSPKSPDKAHLNLHINSLELGDSAVYFCASSQGDGYTFGSGTRLTVV.

The J gene is TRBJ1-6, the V gene TRBV7-9; 10 nucleotides align to TRBD1. V lost 5 bases, J lost 9 bases, and 7 bases stayed unmatched. The CDR3 loop spans 15 amino acids. From germline, CDR1 is SEHNR and CDR2 FQNEAQ (reference sequence). As DNA, the CDR3 is TGTGCCAGCAGCGAAACCGGGACAGGGGTTTCACCCCTCCACTTT. As protein: CASSETGTGVSPLHF. Combining the CDR3 with reference TRBV7-9 and TRBJ1-6 gives the whole variable domain DTGVSQNPRHKITKRGQNVTFRCDPISEHNRLYWYRQTLGQGPEFLTYFQNEAQLEKSRLLSDRFSAERPKGSFSTLEIQRTEQGDSAMYLCASSETGTGVSPLHFGNGTRLTVT.

The V gene is TRBV9, the J gene TRBJ1-2; 7 positions agree with TRBD1. V was pared by 0 bases and J by 2 bases, with 1 base of the junction left unmatched. The CDR3 sequence is 14 residues long. Germline V CDR1 and CDR2: SGDLS, YYNGEE. CDR3 nucleotides: TGTGCCAGCAGCGTAGGGGACAGAAACTATGGCTACACCTTC. Protein product: CASSVGDRNYGYTF.

This clonotype was observed a few times. The J gene is TRBJ1-6, the V gene TRBV12-3 or TRBV12-4, with 7 bases fitting TRBD1. The ends lost 5 bases at V and 8 bases at J; junction bases unmatched: 9. The CDR3 extends over 15 amino acids. The DNA for the CDR3 is TGTGCCAGCAGTCCGACGGCAGGGGGGTATTCACCCCTCCACTTT. Translation gives CASSPTAGGYSPLHF.

This chain connects TRBV5-1 to TRBJ2-3, with 7 nucleotides matching TRBD2. Germline V gene lookup returns CDR1 SGHRS and CDR2 YFSETQ. The CDR3 contains 13 residues. Losses at the gene ends were 6 bases for V and 6 bases for J; bases not matched to a gene: 7. The CDR3 loop is CASTRLASDTQYF. The DNA of the CDR3 is TGCGCCAGCACCCGACTAGCCTCTGATACGCAGTATTTT.

This clonotype was counted many times. The rearrangement uses TRBV7-2 and TRBJ2-7, with D tentatively TRBD2 (6 bases). The germline CDR1 and CDR2 sequences are SGHTA and FQGNSA. This CDR3 is 14 amino acids long. Trimming cost V 1 base and J 2 bases, with 9 bases left between them. CDR3 bases: TGTGCCAGCAGCTTAGTCGGGGGTACCTACGAGCAGTACTTC. Protein product: CASSLVGGTYEQYF.